What follows are 3 T cell receptor beta chains derived from one specimen sequenced in a study of T cells in Graves' hyperthyroidism and ophthalmopathy. TCR beta CDR3 sequences were amplified from RNA transcripts. A first-round RT-PCR of the TCR CDR3 used the HTBI primer set. TCRdb reanalysed the multiplex PCR reads using MiXCR and keeps one entry per CDR3 protein. The sample lists about 350,000 distinct CDR3 sequences, over 15% occurring once. Specimen: blood. The receptor source for this set is a woman between 40 and 50 years old with Graves' ophthalmopathy.

The rearrangement joins TRBV12-3 or TRBV12-4 to TRBJ2-5; a weak D match, TRBD2 (6 bases). The CDR3 extends over 16 amino acids. V lost 3 bases, J lost 5 bases, and 19 bases lay in between. The CDR3 DNA reads TGTGCCAGCAGTTTGCAGTCGGGGGAGGTCGGGGAGACCCAGTACTTC. Translation: CASSLQSGEVGETQYF.

V usage is TRBV4-2 and J usage is TRBJ1-6; 12 nucleotides line up with TRBD1. The germline gives CDR1 LGHNA, CDR2 YNFKEQ. The J segment lost 7 bases and the V segment lost 3 bases, leaving 10 bases of the junction unmatched. The CDR3 has 18 amino acids. This chain's CDR3 is CASSQIMGQGAGNSPLHF. CDR3 DNA: TGTGCCAGCAGCCAGATCATGGGACAGGGGGCTGGGAATTCACCCCTCCACTTT.

This clonotype showed up many times. The chain is built from TRBV6-2 or TRBV6-3 and TRBJ2-1; either TRBD1 or TRBD2 may fit D (6 bases each). Trimming pared 2 bases from V and 0 bases from J, leaving 17 bases between. Germline lookup yields CDR1 MNHEY and CDR2 SVGEGT. This CDR3 contains 18 residues. The CDR3 DNA follows: TGTGCCAGCAGTTACCGGCGTTCGGGGGCGCGCTCCTACAATGAGCAGTTCTTC. Protein product: CASSYRRSGARSYNEQFF.